The rows below give T cell receptor beta chains drawn from one sample of a study of cytomegalovirus exposure and HLA in healthy donors. Data came from immunoSEQ multiplex PCR; TCRdb stores just in-frame clones and leaves some out. Of roughly 200,000 clones listed, roughly four fifths are singletons. The sequencing sample was made of PBMCs. These receptors were taken from a man aged 50-60 years in good health and CMV-seronegative. CDR3s include the opening cysteine and the closing phenylalanine or tryptophan. A D gene is named only where the DNA matches it firmly. Where a row states a size, it is once, few, many or the class of an expanded clone; other rows omit it.

cdr3_nt: TGCAGCGTCAGACAGGGGAACTATGGCTACACCTTC; cdr3_aa: CSVRQGNYGYTF; d_call: TRBD1; v_call: TRBV29-1; j_call: TRBJ1-2; cdr3_length: 12; clone_size: NA
cdr3_nt: TGTGCCAGCAGCTGGGGACTAGCGGCCTACAATGAGCAGTTCTTC; cdr3_aa: CASSWGLAAYNEQFF; d_call: TRBD2; v_call: TRBV7-2; j_call: TRBJ2-1; cdr3_length: 15; clone_size: NA
cdr3_nt: TGCGCCAGCAGCCAAGATGGGACAGGGACTAGCGTCGGTAAAGAGACCCAGTACTTC; cdr3_aa: CASSQDGTGTSVGKETQYF; d_call: NA; v_call: TRBV4-3; j_call: TRBJ2-5; cdr3_length: 19; clone_size: NA
cdr3_nt: TGTGCCAGCAGCTCGCGGACTAGCGGGGGGGCTGGGGGCACAGATACGCAGTATTTT; cdr3_aa: CASSSRTSGGAGGTDTQYF; d_call: TRBD2; v_call: TRBV11-3; j_call: TRBJ2-3; cdr3_length: 19; clone_size: NA
cdr3_nt: TGTGCCAGCAGTCTGGGGACAGGGGGCACTAGGACCTATGGCTACACCTTC; cdr3_aa: CASSLGTGGTRTYGYTF; d_call: TRBD1; v_call: TRBV28; j_call: TRBJ1-2; cdr3_length: 17; clone_size: NA
cdr3_nt: TGTGCCAGCAGCCTTCCAGCGGGAGGGCGTAAAAGCACAGATACGCAGTATTTT; cdr3_aa: CASSLPAGGRKSTDTQYF; d_call: TRBD2; v_call: TRBV7-2; j_call: TRBJ2-3; cdr3_length: 18; clone_size: NA
cdr3_nt: TGTGCCGGAGCGGACCCGGGCAAGACCCAGTACTTC; cdr3_aa: CAGADPGKTQYF; d_call: NA; v_call: TRBV30; j_call: TRBJ2-5; cdr3_length: 12; clone_size: NA
cdr3_nt: TGTGCCAGTAGCCAATGGGGGGGCGAGGCCTATAATTCACCCCTCCACTTT; cdr3_aa: CASSQWGGEAYNSPLHF; d_call: NA; v_call: TRBV19; j_call: TRBJ1-6; cdr3_length: 17; clone_size: once
cdr3_nt: TGTGCCAGCAGCGGACAGGGCAATGGCAATCAGCCCCAGCATTTT; cdr3_aa: CASSGQGNGNQPQHF; d_call: TRBD1; v_call: TRBV28; j_call: TRBJ1-5; cdr3_length: 15; clone_size: few
cdr3_nt: TGTGCCAGCAGTTACTCAGGCAGGGGGTCCGGGGAGCTGTTTTTT; cdr3_aa: CASSYSGRGSGELFF; d_call: TRBD1; v_call: TRBV6-6; j_call: TRBJ2-2; cdr3_length: 15; clone_size: NA
cdr3_nt: TGTGCCAGCAGCTTAGGGACAGGGTACGAGACCCAGTACTTC; cdr3_aa: CASSLGTGYETQYF; d_call: TRBD1; v_call: TRBV7-8; j_call: TRBJ2-5; cdr3_length: 14; clone_size: NA
cdr3_nt: TGTGCCAGCAGCCCGCCAGGGCCTGGCTACACCTTC; cdr3_aa: CASSPPGPGYTF; d_call: NA; v_call: TRBV7-2; j_call: TRBJ1-2; cdr3_length: 12; clone_size: NA
cdr3_nt: TGTGCCAGCAGCTTCGGGGGGCCGGGCTACACCTTC; cdr3_aa: CASSFGGPGYTF; d_call: NA; v_call: TRBV7-2; j_call: TRBJ1-2; cdr3_length: 12; clone_size: NA
cdr3_nt: TGTGCCAGCAGTTTATATCAGGGGAACACTGAAGCTTTCTTT; cdr3_aa: CASSLYQGNTEAFF; d_call: NA; v_call: TRBV27; j_call: TRBJ1-1; cdr3_length: 14; clone_size: few
cdr3_nt: TGTGCCAGCTCTCTCTTGACTAGTAGTGGAGAGACCCAGTACTTC; cdr3_aa: CASSLLTSSGETQYF; d_call: NA; v_call: TRBV18; j_call: TRBJ2-5; cdr3_length: 15; clone_size: NA
cdr3_nt: TGTGCCAGCAGCTCCCAAACAGGGGAACGGAATGGCTACACCTTC; cdr3_aa: CASSSQTGERNGYTF; d_call: TRBD1; v_call: TRBV13; j_call: TRBJ1-2; cdr3_length: 15; clone_size: NA
cdr3_nt: TGTGCCAGCAGTTACTCGAAACTAGCGGCCTACAATGAGCAGTTCTTC; cdr3_aa: CASSYSKLAAYNEQFF; d_call: TRBD2; v_call: TRBV6-5; j_call: TRBJ2-1; cdr3_length: 16; clone_size: once
cdr3_nt: TGTGCTAGCAGCGCCCGAGCGGGGCCTTACAATGAGCAGTTCTTC; cdr3_aa: CASSARAGPYNEQFF; d_call: TRBD2; v_call: TRBV7-7; j_call: TRBJ2-1; cdr3_length: 15; clone_size: NA
cdr3_nt: TGTGCCAGTAGTATGGAAGGGCAGGGCGCGCGTGGTCAGCCCCAGCATTTT; cdr3_aa: CASSMEGQGARGQPQHF; d_call: NA; v_call: TRBV19; j_call: TRBJ1-5; cdr3_length: 17; clone_size: NA
cdr3_nt: TGTGCCAGCAGCACTCGGACTAGCGGAACAGTGGACGAGCAGTACTTC; cdr3_aa: CASSTRTSGTVDEQYF; d_call: NA; v_call: TRBV21-1; j_call: TRBJ2-7; cdr3_length: 16; clone_size: NA
cdr3_nt: TGTGCCAGCAGCGCGGGACAGGGGAATTTCGACTATGGCTACACCTTC; cdr3_aa: CASSAGQGNFDYGYTF; d_call: TRBD1; v_call: TRBV7-2; j_call: TRBJ1-2; cdr3_length: 16; clone_size: NA
cdr3_nt: TGTGCCAGCAGCACATCCGACAGGGGGGTGGAAGGGGAGACCCAGTACTTC; cdr3_aa: CASSTSDRGVEGETQYF; d_call: TRBD1; v_call: TRBV7-3; j_call: TRBJ2-5; cdr3_length: 17; clone_size: NA
cdr3_nt: TGTGCCAGTAGTATGACAGGGGGGACTGAAGCTTTCTTT; cdr3_aa: CASSMTGGTEAFF; d_call: TRBD1; v_call: TRBV19; j_call: TRBJ1-1; cdr3_length: 13; clone_size: NA
cdr3_nt: TGTGCCAGCCGGGACAACTATAGCAATCAGCCCCAGCATTTT; cdr3_aa: CASRDNYSNQPQHF; d_call: NA; v_call: TRBV19; j_call: TRBJ1-5; cdr3_length: 14; clone_size: NA
cdr3_nt: TGTGCCAGCAGTGCACAGGGGGCAAGCACAGATACGCAGTATTTT; cdr3_aa: CASSAQGASTDTQYF; d_call: TRBD1; v_call: TRBV9; j_call: TRBJ2-3; cdr3_length: 15; clone_size: NA
cdr3_nt: TGTGCCAGTAGTATACAGGCCGGGACAGCCTACGAGCAGTACTTC; cdr3_aa: CASSIQAGTAYEQYF; d_call: TRBD1; v_call: TRBV19; j_call: TRBJ2-7; cdr3_length: 15; clone_size: NA